The 24 T cell receptor beta chains presented below share a single source sample, sequenced in a study of metastatic and nonmetastatic thyroid tumors. Using MiXCR, TCRdb reanalyzed the PCR reads. Of approximately 30,000 clones in the sample, 16% are singletons; the top ten hold around 4.7%. Treatment of any kind had been given to no patient before thyroid surgery. Specimen: blood. Source of these receptors: a female donor with papillary thyroid cancer or a benign thyroid nodule (not recorded which). Some clones in this sample may be carry-over from other donors' samples.

This clone was counted many times. The V and J genes are TRBV29-1 and TRBJ1-2; no clear D. The ends were cut back, 4 bases at V and 0 bases at J, with 9 bases in the middle. The CDR3 is 13 amino acids. From germline, CDR1 is SQVTM and CDR2 ANQGSEA. CDR3 region: CSVAHRTNYGYTF. The CDR3 DNA sequence: TGCAGCGTTGCTCACCGGACTAACTATGGCTACACCTTC.

This clone occurred many times. V gene TRBV12-3 or TRBV12-4 combines with J gene TRBJ2-3, with 10 bases lining up with TRBD2. This CDR3 spans 16 amino acids. The J segment lost 2 bases and the V segment lost 8 bases, leaving 10 bases of the junction unmatched. In DNA, the CDR3 is TGTGCCAGCGTTTCGTTAGCGGGGGGATACACAGATACGCAGTATTTT. This codes for CASVSLAGGYTDTQYF.

Note on this clone: A much larger clone lies a single base off, so this may be a read error. This sequence joins TRBV4-2 and TRBJ1-2, with 7 bases lining up with TRBD1. The CDR3 totals 13 residues. Per germline, CDR1 LGHNA and CDR2 YNFKEQ. Trimming at V came to 4 bases and at J to 4 bases, leaving 3 bases not matched to a gene. In DNA form, the CDR3 reads TGTGCCAGCAGCCTGGGACAGTTCTATGGCTACACCTTC. Translating it yields CASSLGQFYGYTF.

A word on this clone: A much larger clone sits a single nucleotide away, making a read error possible. At the DNA level, this CDR3 is encoded by other sequences in the same sample as well. The rearrangement joins TRBV5-6 to TRBJ2-1; maybe TRBD2 (6 bases). Germline V CDR1 and CDR2: SGHDT, YYEEEE. Trimming left V 3 bases short and J 3 bases short, with 19 bases between. The CDR3 consists of 17 residues. This CDR3 is CASSSAGTGPDYNEQFF. In DNA form, the CDR3 reads TGTGCCAGCAGCTCCGCGGGAACAGGCCCAGACTACAATGAGCAGTTCTTC.

This clone has more than one count but fewer than ten. The chain links TRBV28 to TRBJ2-7; tentative D call: TRBD2 (6 bases). The CDR3 is made up of 17 amino acids. Trimming shortened V by 5 bases and J by 3 bases, and 23 bases separated the two germline ends. Germline values: CDR1 MDHEN, CDR2 SYDVKM. The CDR3 reads CASSPNLGTPQFYEQYF. The CDR3 DNA follows: TGTGCCAGCAGTCCAAATCTAGGGACTCCCCAGTTCTACGAGCAGTACTTC.

Details on this clone: An end of the junction does not agree with germline; a read error may underlie this. The chain carries TRBV7-1 and TRBJ2-7; TRBD1 matches at 11 bases. TRBV7-1 is classed as an ORF, of uncertain function. The CDR3 length is 15 residues. The CDR3 loop reads CASISGGTGGYEQYF. CDR3 in DNA: TGTGCCAGCATCTCAGGTGGGACAGGGGGCTACGAGCAGTACTTC.

As for this clone: This may stem from a read error, because a much larger clone lies one nucleotide away. The chain uses TRBV6-1 and TRBJ2-7; no clear D. V lost 6 bases and J lost 5, with 17 bases in between. The CDR3 length is 14 residues. Germline-derived CDR1 and CDR2 are MNHNS and SASEGT. Here the CDR3 DNA reads TGTGCCAGCAGGCAGACCTTCCTTAGGGACGAGCAGTACTTC. Translated, it gives CASRQTFLRDEQYF.

This clone was seen ten or more times. J is TRBJ2-7 and V is TRBV3-1; 11 bases align to TRBD2. Losses at the gene ends were 6 bases for V and 1 base for J; bases not matched to a gene: 5. Germline V gene data show CDR1 as LGHDT and CDR2 as YNNKEL (reference sequence). CDR3 length: 15 amino acids. In DNA form, the CDR3 reads TGTGCCAGCAGTTTCACTAGCGGGGGATCCTACGAGCAGTACTTC. This sequence encodes CASSFTSGGSYEQYF.

Only a few counts were recorded for this clone. V gene TRBV27 combines with J gene TRBJ1-1, with D hard to call. Germline CDR1 reads MNHEY; CDR2 reads SMNVEV (reference sequence). Trimming took off 5 bases at V and 7 bases at J, with 14 bases between the two ends. The CDR3 loop spans 13 amino acids. The CDR3, as DNA: TGTGCCAGCAGTCCCCCAATGGGGAGTGAAGCTTTCTTT. It encodes CASSPPMGSEAFF.

This clone was seen ten or more times. V usage is TRBV10-3 and J usage is TRBJ2-7; D is unclear. The V gene's germline CDR1 is ENHRY and CDR2 SYGVKD. The CDR3 spans 15 residues. V lost 6 bases and J 5 bases, leaving 20 bases between the germline ends. The CDR3: CAISEAPLTRDEQYF. The CDR3 DNA is TGTGCCATCAGCGAGGCCCCCCTAACCCGGGACGAGCAGTACTTC.

This clone was seen many times. The V and J genes are TRBV5-4 and TRBJ1-2; 8 bases line up with TRBD1. Trimming cost V 6 bases and J 2 bases; bases outside gene matches: 12. Germline V CDR1 and CDR2: SGHNT, YYREEE (reference sequence). The CDR3 consists of 16 residues. The CDR3 here is CASTARGTGPNYGYTF. The CDR3 coding sequence is TGTGCCAGCACAGCCCGAGGGACAGGACCCAACTATGGCTACACCTTC.

The sample holds a few counts of this clone. This may be a read error: a much more frequent sequence differs by one nucleotide. The V gene is TRBV19, the J gene TRBJ2-7, with TRBD1 matching over 7 bases. Germline CDR1 reads LNHDA; CDR2 reads SQIVND (reference sequence). The CDR3 extends over 12 amino acids. The chain's CDR3 is CTSSVRGYEQYF. CDR3 bases: TGTACCAGTAGTGTCAGGGGGTACGAGCAGTACTTC.

This clone has at least ten counts. The chain recombines TRBV7-9 with TRBJ1-5, with 10 bases identical to TRBD1. V shed 4 bases and J 6 bases; nucleotides not matched to a gene: 6. Germline V gene data show CDR1 as SEHNR and CDR2 as FQNEAQ (reference sequence). CDR3 length equals 15 residues. For the CDR3, the DNA is TGTGCCAGCAGCTCGACAGGGGGCACGGGTCAGCCCCAGCATTTT. This encodes CASSSTGGTGQPQHF.

V is TRBV4-2 and J is TRBJ1-1, with D perhaps TRBD1 (5 bases). The CDR3 has 15 residues. Trimming removed 1 base from V and 7 bases from J, with 16 bases in between. The germline CDR1 and CDR2 sequences are LGHNA and YNFKEQ. CDR3: CASSQVTGEHNEAFF. CDR3 DNA: TGTGCCAGCAGCCAAGTAACGGGGGAGCACAATGAAGCTTTCTTT.

This clone was detected many times. The chain joins TRBV4-1 to TRBJ1-6, with D hard to call. V was shortened by 6 bases and J by 7 bases, with 7 bases between the two germline ends. CDR3 length: 12 amino acids. Germline CDR1 reads MGHRA; CDR2 reads YSYEKL. CDR3 in amino acids: CASSRQNSPLHF. The CDR3, as DNA: TGCGCCAGCAGTAGGCAGAATTCACCCCTCCACTTT.

This clone was observed at least ten times. The rearrangement links TRBV4-1 to TRBJ2-7; TRBD2 is a possible D gene (6 bases). CDR1 MGHRA and CDR2 YSYEKL come from the germline V gene. This CDR3 spans 13 amino acids. The V gene lost 4 bases and the J gene lost 3 bases, with 10 bases spanning the gap. The CDR3 sequence: CASSRDWGYEQYF. The DNA of the CDR3 is TGCGCCAGCAGCCGGGACTGGGGCTACGAGCAGTACTTC.

This clone is medium-sized within its sample. This chain connects TRBV19 to TRBJ2-5; D remains ambiguous. Trimming cost V 9 bases and J 5 bases, with 4 bases left between them. CDR3 length equals 9 residues. Germline CDR1 reads LNHDA; CDR2 reads SQIVND (reference sequence). CDR3 loop: CASRETQYF. CDR3 sequence (DNA): TGTGCCAGCAGGGAGACCCAGTACTTC.

This clone was counted ten times or more. The chain links TRBV5-1 to TRBJ2-7; D not resolved. This CDR3 spans 11 amino acids. Between the trimmed V and J ends, which lost 3 bases and 2 bases, there was a span of 3 bases. In germline, CDR1 is SGHRS, CDR2 YFSETQ. In DNA form, the CDR3 reads TGCGCCAGCAGCTCCGCCTACGAGCAGTACTTC. Translated, it gives CASSSAYEQYF.

By share, this clone ranks as medium-sized. The J gene is TRBJ1-2, the V gene TRBV28, with D unclear. V was trimmed by 6 bases and J by 2 bases, leaving 10 bases between them. Germline V gene lookup returns CDR1 MDHEN and CDR2 SYDVKM. The CDR3 covers 13 residues. In DNA, the CDR3 is TGTGCCAGCAGCACACCGGGGAACTATGGCTACACCTTC. It codes for CASSTPGNYGYTF.

By its share, this clone is medium-sized. V and J are TRBV28 and TRBJ2-5; 8 bases align to TRBD2. Trimming removed 8 bases from V and 5 bases from J; junction bases left unmatched: 13. The CDR3 is made up of 15 amino acids. Germline V lookup: CDR1 MDHEN, CDR2 SYDVKM. The CDR3 DNA follows: TGTGCCAGCCGCGAGCGGGGGAGCCCACGGGAGACCCAGTACTTC. Translation gives CASRERGSPRETQYF.

This clone was recorded a few times. The CDR3 sequence is CASSWAALAEAFF. The DNA for the CDR3 is TGTGCCAGCAGTTGGGCGGCGTTGGCTGAAGCTTTCTTT. This chain joins TRBV12-3 or TRBV12-4 and TRBJ1-1; D is ambiguous. The CDR3 is 13 residues long. V lost 4 bases, J lost 6 bases, and 12 bases lay in between.

The chain joins TRBV12-3 or TRBV12-4 to TRBJ2-1; 9 bases are a match to TRBD2. The ends lost 0 bases at V and 9 bases at J; junction bases unmatched: 15. The length of the CDR3 is 18 residues. The CDR3 is CASSLAGGLAGFAREQFF. As DNA, the CDR3 is TGTGCCAGCAGTTTAGCGGGTGGGCTAGCGGGGTTTGCTCGTGAGCAGTTCTTC.

The gene calls are TRBV5-4 and TRBJ2-7, with D possibly being TRBD1 (6 bases). Trimming stripped 0 bases from V and 0 bases from J, with 7 bases between. CDR1 and CDR2 (germline): SGHNT, YYREEE (reference sequence). This CDR3 has 14 amino acids. CDR3 bases: TGTGCCAGCAGCTTGGGGACAGACTCCTACGAGCAGTACTTC. As protein: CASSLGTDSYEQYF. Together with reference TRBV5-4 and TRBJ2-7, the CDR3 gives the full variable domain: ETGVTQSPTHLIKTRGQQVTLRCSSQSGHNTVSWYQQALGQGPQFIFQYYREEENGRGNFPPRFSGLQFPNYSSELNVNALELDDSALYLCASSLGTDSYEQYFGPGTRLTVT.

This clone was counted many times. The chain employs TRBV7-2 and TRBJ2-5; D might be TRBD2 (6 bases). With 1 base removed from V and 2 bases from J, the gap between germline ends came to 11 bases. Germline CDR1 is SGHTA and CDR2 is FQGNSA. This CDR3 contains 15 residues. CDR3 residues: CASSLGGEAQETQYF. In DNA form, the CDR3 reads TGTGCCAGCAGCTTAGGCGGGGAGGCACAAGAGACCCAGTACTTC.